This TCR beta chain was identified in a study of cytomegalovirus exposure and HLA in healthy donors. Looking at the study overall: Researchers previously reported finding roughly 120 million unique TCR beta sequences from about 179 million T cells. Approximately 80 million unique TCRs from HLA-typed donors were held in an early data release.

This clone was seen once. Antigen unknown. Study observations and caveats: A cluster of highly shared sequence variants was likely a sequencing artifact.

The PCR made use of 60 Vbeta and 13 Jbeta primers. Authors' data handling: Unique TCR beta chains totaled about 78 million in a later count, with roughly 12 million of them shared. The method was immunoSEQ multiplex PCR; TCRdb's version includes in-frame clones alone and lacks a portion of them. V and J calls and clone size are those listed in that table; D and trimming were worked out from the DNA. The sample includes nearly 110,000 clones, roughly 82% of them seen just once. The CDR3 runs 13 residues. CDR1 MDHEN and CDR2 SYDVKM come from the germline V gene. V lost 3 bases and J lost 10, with 10 bases in between.

V usage is TRBV28 and J usage is TRBJ1-6, with a weak D call TRBD1 (5 bases). The sequenced sample was PBMCs. This TCR came from a man aged 45 to 65 in good health and CMV-seronegative. The CDR3 bases are TGTGCCAGCAGTTTTCAGGGTAACTCACCCCTCCACTTT. It encodes CASSFQGNSPLHF.